The present entry profiles one T cell receptor (beta chain) with its context. The germline V gene encodes CDR1 ENHRY and CDR2 SYGVKD. The CDR3 loop spans 19 amino acids. Losses at the gene ends were 6 bases for V and 3 bases for J; bases not matched to a gene: 17. Clones were read by immunoSEQ multiplex PCR, and TCRdb kept only the in-frame ones, dropping some. The sample yields about 380,000 clones, approximately 87% seen once. Enrollees, about 18 to 90 years old, lived in 24 US areas. Self-reported history from a screening survey and questionnaire set each donor's cohort. The recovered donors of Cohort 3 showed two negative PCRs, clearance, or symptom resolution. This entry belongs to a study of blood T cell repertoires in COVID-19. Across the study: The analysed material was cDNA or gDNA that came from T cells, B-cell-depleted T cells, or PBMCs.

This chain joins TRBV10-3 and TRBJ1-6, with TRBD1 matching 7 bases. Material for sequencing was PBMCs or T cells enriched from blood (not recorded which). This clonotype originated in a man younger than 45 who had recovered from COVID-19. DNA for the CDR3: TGTGCCATCAGAAGTGGGCGGCAGGGGGTTGGAATCTATAATTCACCCCTCCACTTT. This gives the protein CAIRSGRQGVGIYNSPLHF.